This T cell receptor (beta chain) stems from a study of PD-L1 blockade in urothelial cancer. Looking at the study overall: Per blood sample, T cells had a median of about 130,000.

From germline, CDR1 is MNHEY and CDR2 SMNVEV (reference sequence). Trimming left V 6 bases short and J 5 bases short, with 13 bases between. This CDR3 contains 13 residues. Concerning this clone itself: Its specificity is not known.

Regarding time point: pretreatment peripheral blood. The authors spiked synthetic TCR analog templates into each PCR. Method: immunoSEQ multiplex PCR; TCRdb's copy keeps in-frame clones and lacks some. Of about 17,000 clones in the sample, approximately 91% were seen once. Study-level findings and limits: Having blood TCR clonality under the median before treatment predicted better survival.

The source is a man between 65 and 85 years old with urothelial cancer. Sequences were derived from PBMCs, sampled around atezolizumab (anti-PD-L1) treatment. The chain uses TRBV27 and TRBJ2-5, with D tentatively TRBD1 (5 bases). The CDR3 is CASRYRLTETQYF. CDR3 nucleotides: TGTGCCAGCAGATACAGGCTGACGGAGACCCAGTACTTC.